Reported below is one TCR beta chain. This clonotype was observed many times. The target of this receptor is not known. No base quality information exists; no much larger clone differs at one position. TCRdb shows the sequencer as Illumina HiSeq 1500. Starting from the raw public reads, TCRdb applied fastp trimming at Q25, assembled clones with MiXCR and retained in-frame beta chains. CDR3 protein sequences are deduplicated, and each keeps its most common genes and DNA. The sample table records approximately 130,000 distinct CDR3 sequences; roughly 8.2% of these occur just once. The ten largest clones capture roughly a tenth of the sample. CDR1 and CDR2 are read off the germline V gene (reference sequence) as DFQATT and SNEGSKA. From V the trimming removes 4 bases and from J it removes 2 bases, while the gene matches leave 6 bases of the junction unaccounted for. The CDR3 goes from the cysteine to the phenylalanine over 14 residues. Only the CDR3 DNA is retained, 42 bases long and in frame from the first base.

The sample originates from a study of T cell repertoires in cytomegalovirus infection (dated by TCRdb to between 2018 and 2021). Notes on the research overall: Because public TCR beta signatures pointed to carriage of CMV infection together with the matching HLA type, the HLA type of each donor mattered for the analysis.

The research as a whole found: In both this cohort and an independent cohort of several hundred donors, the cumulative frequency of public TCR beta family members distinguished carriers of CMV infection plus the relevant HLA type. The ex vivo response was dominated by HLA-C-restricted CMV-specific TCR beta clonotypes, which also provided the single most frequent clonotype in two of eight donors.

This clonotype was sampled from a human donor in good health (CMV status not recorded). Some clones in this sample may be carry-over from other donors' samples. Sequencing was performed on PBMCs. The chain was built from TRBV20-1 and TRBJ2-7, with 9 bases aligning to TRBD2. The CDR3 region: CSATLAGIAYEQYF. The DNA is TGCAGTGCTACCCTAGCGGGGATAGCCTACGAGCAGTACTTC.